This T cell receptor (beta chain) was captured in a study of identifying expanded T cells in peripheral blood. Whole-study results and caveats: About 1.2 clones differed between technical replicates, versus around 15 and 18 over time. Variance in clone template counts between approximately two-week samples significantly increased with total template count across all healthy donors.

Healthy donors had no documented immune events, such as infections, while sampled. As to this clone: Its antigen is unidentified.

TCRdb's table, derived via immunoSEQ multiplex PCR, lists solely in-frame clones and lacks some. The sample comprises under 150,000 clones, 75% to 90% of which are singletons, and approximately 8% rests with the top ten. CDR3 length: 16 residues. Germline CDR1 reads MNHNS; CDR2 reads SASEGT. V was pared by 3 bases and J by 1 base, with 4 bases of the junction left unmatched. The sequencing sample was made of blood. This TCR came from a person between 18 and 70 years old in good health. This rearrangement joins TRBV6-1 to TRBJ2-5; 11 bases match TRBD2. CDR3: CASSDGLAGGQETQYF. CDR3 coding DNA: TGTGCCAGCAGTGACGGTCTAGCGGGGGGCCAAGAGACCCAGTACTTC.